Below are 18 T cell receptor beta chains sequenced from a single sample in a study of blood T cell repertoires in COVID-19. Using immunoSEQ multiplex PCR, the repertoire was profiled, and TCRdb retains in-frame clones only, with some absent. The sample contains about 170,000 clones, 86% of which appear only once. The sample consisted of peripheral blood. These TCRs come from a woman older than 75 in a cohort sampled during active or convalescent COVID-19.

The chain has TRBV6-5 and TRBJ1-1; TRBD1 aligns across 7 bases. The CDR3 contains 14 residues. The germline V gene encodes CDR1 MNHEY and CDR2 SVGAGI. The V and J ends lost 6 bases and 7 bases, in that order; junction bases with no gene match: 11. CDR3: CASRRDRAPFEAFF. Here the CDR3 DNA reads TGTGCCAGCAGGCGTGACAGGGCCCCTTTTGAAGCTTTCTTT.

The CDR3, as DNA: TGCGCCCCTAATGGGACAGGGCCTAAGATTACTGAAAAACTGTTTTTT. Translated, it gives CAPNGTGPKITEKLFF. This sequence joins TRBV5-1 and TRBJ1-4, with 9 nucleotides matching TRBD1. The CDR3 has 16 residues. Germline V gene data show CDR1 as SGHRS and CDR2 as YFSETQ. The ends lost 10 bases at V and 7 bases at J; junction bases unmatched: 17.

This chain connects TRBV15 to TRBJ2-7; D perhaps matches TRBD1 (6 bases). Trimming removed 4 bases from V and 3 bases from J, with 10 bases in between. Germline V lookup: CDR1 LNHNV, CDR2 YYDKDF (reference sequence). This CDR3 comprises 13 residues. CDR3 in amino acids: CATSKPGVYEQYF. Here the CDR3 DNA reads TGTGCCACCAGCAAGCCAGGGGTCTACGAGCAGTACTTC.

The genes are TRBV7-2 and TRBJ2-3; 12 bases match TRBD1. The germline V gene encodes CDR1 SGHTA and CDR2 FQGNSA. The CDR3 loop spans 17 amino acids. Unmatched junction bases numbered 11, after V lost 6 bases and J lost 4 bases. The CDR3 reads CASRYLPGQGASDTQYF. DNA for the CDR3: TGTGCCAGCAGATATTTACCGGGACAGGGGGCCTCAGATACGCAGTATTTT.

This clone was picked up one time. The gene calls are TRBV2 and TRBJ1-2; weak D call: TRBD1 (6 bases). From germline, CDR1 is SNHLY and CDR2 FYNNEI. Trimming cost V 4 bases and J 7 bases, with 13 bases left between them. The CDR3 runs to 13 residues. The CDR3 bases are TGTGCCAGCAGTGCCACACCGACAGGTGGCTACACCTTC. Encoded protein: CASSATPTGGYTF.

This chain joins TRBV6-5 and TRBJ2-2; a possible D gene is TRBD2 (6 bases). V lost 2 bases, J lost 3 bases, and 10 bases lay in between. The CDR3 length is 15 residues. Germline V lookup: CDR1 MNHEY, CDR2 SVGAGI. The CDR3 coding sequence is TGTGCCAGCAGTTACGCAGGGAGGTACACCGGGGAGCTGTTTTTT. It yields the protein CASSYAGRYTGELFF.

The CDR3 sequence: CASSPQGRGLGPQHF. DNA of the CDR3: TGTGCCAGCAGCCCTCAGGGCAGGGGCCTTGGGCCCCAGCATTTT. This chain joins TRBV6-2 or TRBV6-3 and TRBJ1-5; TRBD1 might be the D (6 bases). The CDR3 extends over 15 amino acids. Trimming left V 6 bases short and J 9 bases short, with 21 bases between. Germline loops: CDR1 MNHEY, CDR2 SVGEGT.

The chain uses TRBV30 and TRBJ2-7, with 12 nucleotides matching TRBD2. Germline values: CDR1 GTSNPN, CDR2 SVGIG (reference sequence). Trimming removed 3 bases from V and 4 bases from J; junction bases left unmatched: 10. This CDR3 is 16 amino acids long. DNA of the CDR3: TGTGCCTGGAGGGCCCCGACTAGCGGGAGCACTTACGAGCAGTACGTC. This encodes CAWRAPTSGSTYEQYV.

This clone came up a few times. The chain couples TRBV7-9 to TRBJ1-3; no clear D. Germline assignment: CDR1 SEHNR and CDR2 FQNEAQ (reference sequence). CDR3 size: 14 residues. V shed 1 base and J shed 4 bases, with 8 bases lying between them. The DNA for the CDR3 is TGTGCCAGCAGCTTAGACAGAGCAGGAAACACCATATATTTT. This codes for CASSLDRAGNTIYF.

The V and J genes are TRBV7-2 and TRBJ2-1, with TRBD2 matching 10 bases. This CDR3 is built from 16 residues. With 5 bases clipped from V and 0 bases from J, the junction kept 4 bases outside the gene matches. The germline V gene encodes CDR1 SGHTA and CDR2 FQGNSA. CDR3 bases: TGTGCCAGCAGCGGTAGCGGGAGGCCCTCCTACAATGAGCAGTTCTTC. This codes for CASSGSGRPSYNEQFF. Full variable domain (remainder filled in from reference TRBV7-2 and TRBJ2-1): GAGVSQSPSNKVTEKGKDVELRCDPISGHTALYWYRQSLGQGLEFLIYFQGNSAPDKSGLPSDRFSAERTGGSVSTLTIQRTQQEDSAVYLCASSGSGRPSYNEQFFGPGTRLTVL.

This rearrangement joins TRBV9 to TRBJ2-2; TRBD1 matches 11 bases. The trim removed 4 bases at V and 4 bases at J, leaving 3 bases unmatched. From germline, CDR1 is SGDLS and CDR2 YYNGEE. This CDR3 region has 15 residues. CDR3 DNA sequence: TGTGCCAGCAGCTTGGGACAGGGGGTCACCGGGGAGCTGTTTTTT. Translated, it gives CASSLGQGVTGELFF. Using reference TRBV9 and TRBJ2-2 for the parts outside the CDR3, the full variable domain is DSGVTQTPKHLITATGQRVTLRCSPRSGDLSVYWYQQSLDQGLQFLIQYYNGEERAKGNILERFSAQQFPDLHSELNLSSLELGDSALYFCASSLGQGVTGELFFGEGSRLTVL.

V usage is TRBV6-1 and J usage is TRBJ2-1, with unresolved D. V lost 0 bases and J lost 9, with 15 bases in between. From germline, CDR1 is MNHNS and CDR2 SASEGT. This CDR3 is 15 amino acids long. DNA for the CDR3: TGTGCCAGCAGTGAAGCTGGTAGAAAGTCGGGTGAGCAGTTCTTC. Its protein product is CASSEAGRKSGEQFF.

The rearrangement uses TRBV12-5 and TRBJ2-1; 10 nucleotides agree with TRBD2. The CDR3 is 15 residues long. J lost 7 bases, V lost 7 bases, and 10 bases had no gene match. Germline-derived CDR1 and CDR2 are LGHNT and FRNRAP. The CDR3 sequence is CASELAGGASNEQFF. DNA for the CDR3: TGTGCTAGTGAGTTAGCGGGGGGAGCGAGTAATGAGCAGTTCTTC. The whole variable domain, filled in from reference TRBV12-5 and TRBJ2-1, reads DARVTQTPRHKVTEMGQEVTMRCQPILGHNTVFWYRQTMMQGLELLAYFRNRAPLDDSGMPKDRFSAEMPDATLATLKIQPSEPRDSAVYFCASELAGGASNEQFFGPGTRLTVL.

V and J are TRBV15 and TRBJ1-1, with TRBD1 matching 7 bases. V lost 5 bases and J lost 2; bases outside the gene matches: 2. From germline, CDR1 is LNHNV and CDR2 YYDKDF (reference sequence). CDR3 length equals 13 residues. CDR3 DNA: TGTGCCACCAGCGGGGACAGCAACACTGAAGCTTTCTTT. Amino acids: CATSGDSNTEAFF.

This chain links TRBV4-1 with TRBJ2-1, with TRBD2 matching 12 bases. The CDR3 totals 16 residues. Germline V gene lookup returns CDR1 MGHRA and CDR2 YSYEKL. The junction had 3 bases not matched to a gene; V was cut back by 2 bases and J by 4 bases. CDR3 residues: CASSQTGTSGYNEQFF. The CDR3 DNA is TGCGCCAGCAGCCAAACCGGGACTAGCGGGTACAATGAGCAGTTCTTC.

The J gene is TRBJ1-3, the V gene TRBV28; D unclear. Trimming cost V 8 bases and J 2 bases, with 16 bases left between them. In germline, CDR1 is MDHEN, CDR2 SYDVKM. The CDR3 covers 15 residues. The CDR3 is CASGGLRATGNTIYF. CDR3 sequence (DNA): TGTGCCAGCGGAGGCCTGAGGGCCACTGGAAACACCATATATTTT.

The rearrangement links TRBV24-1 to TRBJ2-1, with D perhaps matching TRBD1 (5 bases). The CDR3 spans 14 residues. V gave up 4 bases and J gave up 8 bases, with 14 bases separating them. Germline CDR1 KGHDR, CDR2 SFDVKD. For the CDR3, the DNA is TGTGCCACCAGTGACTCCCAGGGATCCTATGAGCAGTTCTTC. Its translation is CATSDSQGSYEQFF.

This chain links TRBV7-9 with TRBJ1-2; D remains ambiguous. In germline, CDR1 is SEHNR, CDR2 FQNEAQ (reference sequence). V was trimmed by 2 bases and J by 6 bases, leaving 13 bases between them. The CDR3 covers 14 residues. CDR3 region: CASSLLSGLDGYTF. CDR3 in DNA: TGTGCCAGCAGCTTATTGTCGGGGTTGGATGGCTACACCTTC.